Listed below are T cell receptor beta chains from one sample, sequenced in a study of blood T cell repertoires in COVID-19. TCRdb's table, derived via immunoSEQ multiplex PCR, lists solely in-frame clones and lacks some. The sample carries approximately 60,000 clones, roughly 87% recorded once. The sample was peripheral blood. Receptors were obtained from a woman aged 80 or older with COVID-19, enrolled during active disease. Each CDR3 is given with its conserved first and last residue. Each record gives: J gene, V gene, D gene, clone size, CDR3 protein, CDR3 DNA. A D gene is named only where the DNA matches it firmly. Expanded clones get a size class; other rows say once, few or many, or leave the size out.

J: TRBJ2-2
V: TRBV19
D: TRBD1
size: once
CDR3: CASSFRDRGVLAAGELFF
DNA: TGTGCCAGTAGTTTCCGGGACAGGGGAGTTCTTGCTGCCGGGGAGCTGTTTTTT

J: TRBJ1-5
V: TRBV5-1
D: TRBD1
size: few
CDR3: CASSLTGTGGTGTNQPQHF
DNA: TGCGCCAGCAGCTTGACCGGGACAGGGGGTACAGGGACCAATCAGCCCCAGCATTTT

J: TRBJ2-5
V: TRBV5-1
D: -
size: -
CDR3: CASSLGGLGETQYF
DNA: TGCGCCAGCAGCCTGGGGGGGCTAGGGGAGACCCAGTACTTC

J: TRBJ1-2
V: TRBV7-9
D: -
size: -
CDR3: CASSLEGRAGYTF
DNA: TGTGCCAGCAGCTTAGAAGGCAGGGCTGGCTACACCTTC

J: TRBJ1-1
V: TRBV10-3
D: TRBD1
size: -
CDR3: CAIRHRDRSEAFF
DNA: TGTGCCATCAGACACCGGGACAGAAGTGAAGCTTTCTTT

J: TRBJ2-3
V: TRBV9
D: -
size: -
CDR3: CASSVDSGPGGTQYF
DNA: TGTGCCAGCAGCGTAGACAGCGGACCTGGGGGGACGCAGTATTTT

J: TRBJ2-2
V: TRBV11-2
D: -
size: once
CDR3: CASSLGWSSGELFF
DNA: TGTGCCAGCAGCTTAGGTTGGAGTAGCGGGGAGCTGTTTTTT

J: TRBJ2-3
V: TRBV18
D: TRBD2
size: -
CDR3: CASSPMPSGVTDTQYF
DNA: TGTGCCAGCTCACCAATGCCTAGCGGGGTAACAGATACGCAGTATTTT

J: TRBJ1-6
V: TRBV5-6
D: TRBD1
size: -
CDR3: CASSLGGTGRTPLHF
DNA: TGTGCCAGCAGCTTGGGAGGGACAGGGAGGACACCCCTCCACTTT

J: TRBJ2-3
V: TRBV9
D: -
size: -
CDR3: CASSVDQDRSTDTQYF
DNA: TGTGCCAGCAGCGTAGATCAAGACAGAAGCACAGATACGCAGTATTTT

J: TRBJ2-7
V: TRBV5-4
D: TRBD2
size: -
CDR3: CASSLAKSGGGPVEQYF
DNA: TGTGCCAGCAGCTTGGCCAAAAGCGGGGGGGGGCCGGTCGAGCAGTACTTC

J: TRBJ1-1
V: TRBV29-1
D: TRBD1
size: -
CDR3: CSVAPGQGRSRTTEAFF
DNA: TGCAGCGTTGCTCCGGGACAGGGGAGGTCCCGGACCACTGAAGCTTTCTTT

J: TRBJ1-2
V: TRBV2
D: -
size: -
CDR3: CASSPRPSYGYTF
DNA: TGTGCCAGCAGTCCTAGGCCAAGCTATGGCTACACCTTC

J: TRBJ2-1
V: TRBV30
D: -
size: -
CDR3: CAWTPGVEQFF
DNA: TGTGCCTGGACCCCCGGGGTTGAGCAGTTCTTC